This is a list of T cell receptor beta chains from one sample in a study of cytomegalovirus exposure and HLA in healthy donors. Profiled with immunoSEQ multiplex PCR; TCRdb holds only in-frame clones, not every one. This sample has about 200,000 clones, with around 80% found just once. Sequenced sample: PBMCs. These receptor sequences come from a man aged 50 or older in good health and CMV-seronegative. CDR3s include the opening cysteine and the closing phenylalanine or tryptophan. Each record gives: V gene, D gene, J gene, clone size, CDR3 DNA, CDR3 protein. A D gene is named only where the DNA matches it firmly. Not all rows give a size; the values are once, few, many and, for expanded clones, a class.

>TRBV30|TRBD1|TRBJ1-1|.
TGTGCCTGGAGTGGGACAGGGGGCACTGAAGCTTTCTTT
CAWSGTGGTEAFF
>TRBV14|.|TRBJ2-3|once
TGTGCCAGCAGCCCGCGATCTCCTCAAGATACGCAGTATTTT
CASSPRSPQDTQYF
>TRBV28|.|TRBJ1-6|.
TGTGCCAGCAGCCCTATACGTTATAATTCACCCCTCCACTTT
CASSPIRYNSPLHF
>TRBV5-1|TRBD1|TRBJ2-3|.
TGCGCCAGCAGCCTGTCGGGGACAGGGTGGGCAGATACGCAGTATTTT
CASSLSGTGWADTQYF
>TRBV6-1|TRBD1|TRBJ2-7|few
TGTGCCAGCAGTGCAGATCCGGGACAGACCTACGAGCAGTACTTC
CASSADPGQTYEQYF
>TRBV18|.|TRBJ1-2|.
TGTGCCAGCTCACCACGGACAGATTCTTATGGCTACACCTTC
CASSPRTDSYGYTF
>TRBV14|TRBD1|TRBJ2-7|.
TGTGCCAGCAGCCCCAGACAGGGAGCCTACGAGCAGTACTTC
CASSPRQGAYEQYF
>TRBV9|TRBD2|TRBJ2-5|.
TGTGCCAGCAGCGGGGGACTAGCGGGATCCGGACAAGAGACCCAGTACTTC
CASSGGLAGSGQETQYF
>TRBV14|.|TRBJ1-6|.
TGTGCCAGCAGCCAAGGGACAAGGGGTTCTTCACCCCTCCACTTT
CASSQGTRGSSPLHF
>TRBV4-2|.|TRBJ1-2|.
TGTGCCAGCAGCCAAGAGCTATGGATAATCGGGGGAGGCTACACCTTC
CASSQELWIIGGGYTF
>TRBV28|.|TRBJ2-4|once
TGTGCCAGCAGAAAACTTGACATTCAGTACTTC
CASRKLDIQYF
>TRBV15|TRBD1|TRBJ2-5|.
TGTGCCACCAGCAGAGACTTGACAGGGGGCGAGACCCAGTACTTC
CATSRDLTGGETQYF
>TRBV6-1|TRBD1|TRBJ2-7|.
TGTGCCAGCAGTGACAGGGGGACAGGGTCCTACGAGCAGTACTTC
CASSDRGTGSYEQYF
>TRBV6-5|.|TRBJ1-4|.
TGTGCCAGCAGTTACGCCTCGACGGGTGGGTTTGAAAAACTGTTTTTT
CASSYASTGGFEKLFF
>TRBV6-6|TRBD1|TRBJ1-4|.
TGTGCCAGCAGGGGACAGGGCTTAACTAATGAAAAACTGTTTTTT
CASRGQGLTNEKLFF
>TRBV4-2|.|TRBJ2-3|.
TGTGCCAGCAGCCAAACCGGGACTTGGACTAGCACAGATACGCAGTATTTT
CASSQTGTWTSTDTQYF
>TRBV15|TRBD2|TRBJ2-7|.
TGTGCCACCAGCAGAGAGACTAGCGTAACCTACGAGCAGTACTTC
CATSRETSVTYEQYF
>TRBV5-1|.|TRBJ2-7|.
TGCGCCAGCAGCTTAAACGGGGGACCAAGCTCCTACGAGCAGTACTTC
CASSLNGGPSSYEQYF
>TRBV5-6|TRBD1|TRBJ1-3|.
TGTGCCAGCAGCTTGGTCCCAGGGGGAGAAAACACCATATATTTT
CASSLVPGGENTIYF
>TRBV6-5|.|TRBJ2-5|.
TGTGCCAGCAGTAGAGAAGAGACCCAGTACTTC
CASSREETQYF
>TRBV6-6|TRBD1|TRBJ1-2|.
TGTGCCAGCAGCCTACGACAGGGATCCTCTGGCTACACCTTC
CASSLRQGSSGYTF
>TRBV9|TRBD2|TRBJ2-5|.
TGTGCCAGCAGCCCGCGACCGGCGGGAGCAGAGACCCAGTACTTC
CASSPRPAGAETQYF
>TRBV10-2|.|TRBJ1-5|.
TGCGCCAGCGGGGGGATCGATAGCAATCAGCCCCAGCATTTT
CASGGIDSNQPQHF
>TRBV9|.|TRBJ2-3|few
TGTGCCAGCAGCGTAGGGGTAGGCGGGACTAGCACAGATACGCAGTATTTT
CASSVGVGGTSTDTQYF
>TRBV11-2|.|TRBJ2-2|once
TGTGCCAGCAGCCCTACTAACACCGGGGAGCTGTTTTTT
CASSPTNTGELFF
>TRBV7-6|.|TRBJ2-1|.
TGTGCCAGCAGCCCCCCTGGAGGGCTGGTTGGTGAGCAGTTCTTC
CASSPPGGLVGEQFF